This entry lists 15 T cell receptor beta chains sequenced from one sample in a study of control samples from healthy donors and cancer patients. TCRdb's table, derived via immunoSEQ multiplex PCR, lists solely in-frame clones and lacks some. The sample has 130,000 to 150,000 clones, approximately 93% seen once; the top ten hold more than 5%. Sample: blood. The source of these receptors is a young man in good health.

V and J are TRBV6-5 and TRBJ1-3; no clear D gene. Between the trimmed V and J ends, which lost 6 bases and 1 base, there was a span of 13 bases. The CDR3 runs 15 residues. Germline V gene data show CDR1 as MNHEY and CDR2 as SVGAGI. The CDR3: CASSLGRSSGNTIYF. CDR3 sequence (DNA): TGTGCCAGCAGCCTCGGGCGAAGTTCTGGAAACACCATATATTTT.

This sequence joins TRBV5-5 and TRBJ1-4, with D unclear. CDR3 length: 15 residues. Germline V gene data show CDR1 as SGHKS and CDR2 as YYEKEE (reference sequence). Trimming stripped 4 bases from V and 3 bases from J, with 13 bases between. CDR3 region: CASSPGGAANEKLFF. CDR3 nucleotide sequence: TGTGCCAGCAGCCCCGGAGGTGCGGCTAATGAAAAACTGTTTTTT.

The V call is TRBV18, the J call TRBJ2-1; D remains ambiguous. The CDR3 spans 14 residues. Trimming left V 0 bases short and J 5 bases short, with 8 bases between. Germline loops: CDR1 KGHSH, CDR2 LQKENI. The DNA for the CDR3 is TGTGCCAGCTCACCACCGTCGCCTAACAATGAGCAGTTCTTC. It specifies CASSPPSPNNEQFF. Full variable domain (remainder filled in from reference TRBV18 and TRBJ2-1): NAGVMQNPRHLVRRRGQEARLRCSPMKGHSHVYWYRQLPEEGLKFMVYLQKENIIDESGMPKERFSAEFPKEGPSILRIQQVVRGDSAAYFCASSPPSPNNEQFFGPGTRLTVL.

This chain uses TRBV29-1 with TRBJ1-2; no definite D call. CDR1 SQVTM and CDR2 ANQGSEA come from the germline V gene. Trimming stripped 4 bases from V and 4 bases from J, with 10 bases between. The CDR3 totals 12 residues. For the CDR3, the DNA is TGCAGCGTTGCGGGCGGCATCTATGGCTACACCTTC. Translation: CSVAGGIYGYTF.

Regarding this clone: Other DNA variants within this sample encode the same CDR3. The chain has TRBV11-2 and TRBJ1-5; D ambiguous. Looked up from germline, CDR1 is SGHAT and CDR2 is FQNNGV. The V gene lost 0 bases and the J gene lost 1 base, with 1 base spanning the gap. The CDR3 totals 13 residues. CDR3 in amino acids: CASSLESNQPQHF. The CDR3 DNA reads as TGTGCCAGCAGCTTAGAAAGCAATCAGCCCCAGCATTTT.

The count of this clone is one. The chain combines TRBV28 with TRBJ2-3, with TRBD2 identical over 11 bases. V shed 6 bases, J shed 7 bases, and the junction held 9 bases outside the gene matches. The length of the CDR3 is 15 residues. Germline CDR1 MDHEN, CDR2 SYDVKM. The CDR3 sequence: CASSLLAGDGNTQYF. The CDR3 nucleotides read TGTGCCAGCAGCCTACTAGCGGGAGACGGGAATACGCAGTATTTT.

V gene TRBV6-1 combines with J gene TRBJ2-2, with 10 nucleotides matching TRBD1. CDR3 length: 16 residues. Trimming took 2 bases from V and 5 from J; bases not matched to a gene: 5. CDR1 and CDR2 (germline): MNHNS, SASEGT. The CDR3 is CASSEPGQGKTGELFF. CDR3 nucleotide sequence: TGTGCCAGCAGTGAACCGGGACAGGGGAAGACCGGGGAGCTGTTTTTT.

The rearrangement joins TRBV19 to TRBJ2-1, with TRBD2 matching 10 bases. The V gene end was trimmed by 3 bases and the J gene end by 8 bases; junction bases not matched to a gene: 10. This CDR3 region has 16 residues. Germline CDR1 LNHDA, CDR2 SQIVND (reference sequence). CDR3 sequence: CASSIRASGSFYEQFF. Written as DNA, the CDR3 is TGTGCCAGTAGTATTAGGGCTAGCGGGAGTTTCTATGAGCAGTTCTTC.

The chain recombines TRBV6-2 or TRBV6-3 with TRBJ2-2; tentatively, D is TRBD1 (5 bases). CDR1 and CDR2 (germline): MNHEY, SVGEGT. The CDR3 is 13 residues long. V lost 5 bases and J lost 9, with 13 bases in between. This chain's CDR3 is CASSLPPGRELFF. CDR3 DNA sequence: TGTGCCAGCAGTCTCCCTCCAGGGAGGGAGCTGTTTTTT.

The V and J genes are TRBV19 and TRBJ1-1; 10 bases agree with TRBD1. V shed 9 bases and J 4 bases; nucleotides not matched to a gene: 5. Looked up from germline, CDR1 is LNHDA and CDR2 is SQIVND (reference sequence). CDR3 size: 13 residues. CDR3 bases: TGTGCCAGCTCGGGACAGGGGTTCACTGAAGCTTTCTTT. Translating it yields CASSGQGFTEAFF.

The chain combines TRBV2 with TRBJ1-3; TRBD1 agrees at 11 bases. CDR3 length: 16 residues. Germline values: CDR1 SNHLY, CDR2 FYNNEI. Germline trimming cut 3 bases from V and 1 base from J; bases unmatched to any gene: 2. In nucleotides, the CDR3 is TGTGCCAGCAGTGAGGGACAGGGGGGTTCTGGAAACACCATATATTTT. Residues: CASSEGQGGSGNTIYF.

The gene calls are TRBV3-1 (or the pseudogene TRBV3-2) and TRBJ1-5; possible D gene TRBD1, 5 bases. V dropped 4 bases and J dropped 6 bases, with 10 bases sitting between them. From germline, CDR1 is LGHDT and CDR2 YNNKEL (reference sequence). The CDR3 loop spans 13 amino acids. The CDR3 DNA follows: TGTGCCAGCAGCCGGGACCGGAGTCAGCCCCAGCATTTT. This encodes CASSRDRSQPQHF.

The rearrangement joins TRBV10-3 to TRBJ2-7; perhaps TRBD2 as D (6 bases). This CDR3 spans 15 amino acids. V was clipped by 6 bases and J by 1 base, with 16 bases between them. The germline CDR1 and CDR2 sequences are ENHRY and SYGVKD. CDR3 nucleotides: TGTGCCATCAGAGGAGGGACGATAAGATCCTACGAGCAGTACTTC. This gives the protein CAIRGGTIRSYEQYF.

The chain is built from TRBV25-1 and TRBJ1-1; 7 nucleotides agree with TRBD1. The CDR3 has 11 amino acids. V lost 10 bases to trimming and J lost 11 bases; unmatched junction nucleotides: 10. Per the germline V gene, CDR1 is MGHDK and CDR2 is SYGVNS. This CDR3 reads CATGTADGAFF. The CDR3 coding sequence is TGTGCCACAGGGACAGCCGATGGTGCTTTCTTT.

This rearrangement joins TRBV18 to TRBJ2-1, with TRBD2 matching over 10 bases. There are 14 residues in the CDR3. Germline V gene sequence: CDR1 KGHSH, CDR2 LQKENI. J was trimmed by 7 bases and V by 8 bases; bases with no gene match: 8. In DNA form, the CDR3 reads TGTGCCAGCGCCCTAGCGGGAGCCTTTAATGAGCAGTTCTTC. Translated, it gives CASALAGAFNEQFF.